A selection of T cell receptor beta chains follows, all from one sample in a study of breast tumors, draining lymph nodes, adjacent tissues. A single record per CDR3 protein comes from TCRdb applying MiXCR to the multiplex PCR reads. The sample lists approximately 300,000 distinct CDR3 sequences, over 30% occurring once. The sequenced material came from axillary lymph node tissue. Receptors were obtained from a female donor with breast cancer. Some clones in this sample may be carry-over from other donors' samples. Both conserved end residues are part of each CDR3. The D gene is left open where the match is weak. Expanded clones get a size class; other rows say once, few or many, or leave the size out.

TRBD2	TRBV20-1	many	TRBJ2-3	TGCAGTGCTAGCCCGGGACTAGGGCGGGATACGCAGTATTTT	CSASPGLGRDTQYF
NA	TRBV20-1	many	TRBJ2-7	TGCAGTGCTGCGGAATTTAGTGGCCGCCCTACGTACGAGCAGTACTTC	CSAAEFSGRPTYEQYF
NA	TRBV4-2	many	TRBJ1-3	TGTGCCAGCAGCCGGAGGTTAACGGGGGCGGATGGAAACACCATATATTTT	CASSRRLTGADGNTIYF
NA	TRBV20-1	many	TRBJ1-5	TGCAGTGCTAAGACAGAGGCGAGCAATCAGCCCCAGCATTTT	CSAKTEASNQPQHF
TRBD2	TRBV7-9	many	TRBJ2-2	TGTGCCAGCAGCACCGCGAGACTAGCTGTCACCGGGGAGCTGTTTTTT	CASSTARLAVTGELFF
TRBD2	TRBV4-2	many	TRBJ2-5	TGTGCCAGCAGCCAGGCCGAGCGGGAGATCGGAGAGACCCAGTACTTC	CASSQAEREIGETQYF
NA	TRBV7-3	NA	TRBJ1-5	TGTGCCAGCAGCTGGGGGGGAGGGAAACCCCAGCATTTT	CASSWGGGKPQHF
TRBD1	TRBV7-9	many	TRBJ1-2	TGTGCCAGCAGCTTCGACAGGGGGCTTAACTATGGCTACACCTTC	CASSFDRGLNYGYTF
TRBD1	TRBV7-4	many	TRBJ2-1	TGTGCCAGCAGCTCCCCCGGGACAGGTGAGTCCTACAATGAGCAGTTCTTC	CASSSPGTGESYNEQFF
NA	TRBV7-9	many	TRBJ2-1	TGTGCCAGCAGCTTCACCGGGAGCGAGCAGTTCTTC	CASSFTGSEQFF
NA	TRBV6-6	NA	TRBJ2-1	TGTGCCAGCGTAGGGTGGAGGTCGCTTGGATACAATGAGCAGTTCTTC	CASVGWRSLGYNEQFF
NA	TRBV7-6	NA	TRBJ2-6	TGTGCCAGCAGCTTAGGGCAGTTCACTGAAGCTTTC	CASSLGQFTEAF
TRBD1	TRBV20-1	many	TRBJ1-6	TGCAGTGCTTGGACAGGGGATTCACCCCTCCACTTT	CSAWTGDSPLHF
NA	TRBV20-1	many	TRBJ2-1	TGCAGTGCTAGAAGCGGGTCCGCCTACAATGAGCAGTTCTTC	CSARSGSAYNEQFF
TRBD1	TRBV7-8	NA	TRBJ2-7	TGTGCCAGCAGCCCACAGGACGGGACAGTTTTGATCGAGCAGTACTTC	CASSPQDGTVLIEQYF
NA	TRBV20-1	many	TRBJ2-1	TGCAGTGCTAGAGATGAGGGTGAGCAGTTCTTC	CSARDEGEQFF
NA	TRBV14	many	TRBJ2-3	TGTGCCAGCAGCCAAGAAGGTTGGTCCCCCTCGTGGCCAGATACGCAGTATTTT	CASSQEGWSPSWPDTQYF
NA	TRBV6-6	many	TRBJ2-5	TGTGCCAGCAGTTTTGGACTGCTCCAAGAGACCCAGTACTTC	CASSFGLLQETQYF
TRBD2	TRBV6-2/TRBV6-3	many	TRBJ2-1	TGTGCCAGCAGTTACCATAAGGGACTAGCGGGTGAGCAGTTCTTC	CASSYHKGLAGEQFF
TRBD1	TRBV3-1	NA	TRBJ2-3	TGTGCCAGCAGCCAATCCGACAGGGGCACAGATACGCAGTATTTT	CASSQSDRGTDTQYF
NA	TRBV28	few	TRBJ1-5	TGTGCCAGCAGTCCCCTGGGGCCCAATCAGCCCCAGCATTTT	CASSPLGPNQPQHF
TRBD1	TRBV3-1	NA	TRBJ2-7	TGTGCCAGCACCGAGACAGGGAACTACGAGCAGTACTTC	CASTETGNYEQYF
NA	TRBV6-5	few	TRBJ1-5	TGTGCCAGCAGTCACTCCGGGGAGGTACCCCAGCATTTT	CASSHSGEVPQHF
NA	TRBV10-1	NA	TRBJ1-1	TGCGCCAGCAAAGTTGGACCGAACACTGAAGCTTTCTTT	CASKVGPNTEAFF
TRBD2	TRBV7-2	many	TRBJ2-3	TGTGCCAGTTCATCCGGGACTAGCGGGAGTGCAGATACGCAGTATTTT	CASSSGTSGSADTQYF
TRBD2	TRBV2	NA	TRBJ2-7	TGTGCCAGCAGGACTAGCGGGCTCTATTACGAGCAGTACTTC	CASRTSGLYYEQYF
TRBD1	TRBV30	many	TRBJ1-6	TGTGCCTGGAAGGGGGCTCTTAATTCACCCCTCCACTTT	CAWKGALNSPLHF
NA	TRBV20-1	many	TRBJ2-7	TGCAGTGCTAGGACAAACTCCTACGAGCAGTACTTC	CSARTNSYEQYF
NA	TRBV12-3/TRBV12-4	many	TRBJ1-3	TGTGCCAGCAGCACTCAGGGTGCTGGAAACACCATATATTTT	CASSTQGAGNTIYF
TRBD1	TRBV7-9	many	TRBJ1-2	TGTGCCAGCAGCCACATACAGGGGGCGCAGCTCTATGGCTACACCTTC	CASSHIQGAQLYGYTF
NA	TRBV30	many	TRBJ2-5	TGTGCCTCTAGAAAAGAGACCCAGTACTTC	CASRKETQYF
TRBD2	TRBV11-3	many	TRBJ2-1	TGTGCCAGCAGCTTATTTAGGACTAGCGGAGTACACAATGAGCAGTTCTTC	CASSLFRTSGVHNEQFF
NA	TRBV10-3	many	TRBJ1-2	TGTGCCATCAGTGAGTCGGTAGGCCTTAACTATGGCTACACCTTC	CAISESVGLNYGYTF
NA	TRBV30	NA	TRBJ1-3	TGTGCCTGGAGTGTACTTGGGGGAGGCACCATATATTTT	CAWSVLGGGTIYF
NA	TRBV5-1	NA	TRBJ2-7	TGCGCTAACAGCTTGCGGCAGGGTGGGGCCGAGCAGTACTTC	CANSLRQGGAEQYF
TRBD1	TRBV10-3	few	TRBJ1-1	TGTGCCATCAGTGAGCCGACAGGGGGGTTTGAAGCTTTCTTT	CAISEPTGGFEAFF
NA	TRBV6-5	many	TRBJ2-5	TGTGCCAGCAGCAGGACTTACCAAGAGACCCAGTACTTC	CASSRTYQETQYF
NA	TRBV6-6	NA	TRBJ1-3	TGTGCCAGCAGACCTTTTATGGACGGAAACACCATATATTTT	CASRPFMDGNTIYF
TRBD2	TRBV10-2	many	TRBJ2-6	TGCGCCAGCAGGGGGGGGTTCTCTGGGGCCAACGTCCTGACTTTC	CASRGGFSGANVLTF
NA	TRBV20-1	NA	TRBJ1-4	TGCAGTGCTAGAGAGACAGGAGGCAGTGAAAAACTGTTTTTT	CSARETGGSEKLFF
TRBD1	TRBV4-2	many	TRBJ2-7	TGTGCCAGCAGCCAGGGACAGGAGACCTACGAGCAGTACTTC	CASSQGQETYEQYF
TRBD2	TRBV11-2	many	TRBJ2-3	TGTGCCAGCAGCCGTCTTCGGCTAGCGGATAGCACAGATACGCAGTATTTT	CASSRLRLADSTDTQYF
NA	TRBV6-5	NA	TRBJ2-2	TGTGCCAGCACCCCAACAACCGGGGAGCTGTTTTTT	CASTPTTGELFF
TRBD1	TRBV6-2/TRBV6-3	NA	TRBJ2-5	TGTGCCAGCAGTTTATTCGGGACAGGGATACAAGAGACCCAGTACTTC	CASSLFGTGIQETQYF
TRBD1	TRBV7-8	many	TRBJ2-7	TGTGCCAGCAGCTCTTGGGACAGCCTCTCCGAGCAGTACTTC	CASSSWDSLSEQYF
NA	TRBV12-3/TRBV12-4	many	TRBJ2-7	TGTGCCAGCAGTTTGATGGCGGCTGGGCCCTACGAGCAGTACTTC	CASSLMAAGPYEQYF
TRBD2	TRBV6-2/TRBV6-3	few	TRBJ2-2	TGTGCCAGCAAACCGGGGGGGAACACCGGGGAGCTGTTTTTT	CASKPGGNTGELFF
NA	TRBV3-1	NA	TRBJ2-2	TGTGCCAGCAGCCAAGGATTGAACACCGGGGAGCTGCTTTTT	CASSQGLNTGELLF
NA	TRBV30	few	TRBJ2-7	TGTGCCTGGAGTTCCCGGGCAACGTCCGAGCAGTACTTC	CAWSSRATSEQYF
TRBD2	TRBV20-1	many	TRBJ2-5	TGCAGTGCTTCTCTAGCGGAAGAGACCCAGTACTTC	CSASLAEETQYF
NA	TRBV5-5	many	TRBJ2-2	TGTGCCAGCAGCTTAGTAGCATCCGGGGAGCTGTTTTTT	CASSLVASGELFF
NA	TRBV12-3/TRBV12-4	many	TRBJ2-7	TGTGCCAGCAGTTTAGCGAGAGGCAGAGCCTACGAGCAGTACTTC	CASSLARGRAYEQYF
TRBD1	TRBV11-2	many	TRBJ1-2	TGTGCCAGCAGCTTAGCGACAGGGAGAATCAACTATGGCTACACCTTC	CASSLATGRINYGYTF